A single sample is the source of the 18 T cell receptor beta chains below, sequenced in a study of beta chain features in type 1 diabetes. Notes on the study in general: People with Type 1 diabetes carried modestly yet significantly shorter TCRB CDR3s in all four CD4+ subsets.

What these receptors recognize is not known. Expressed TCRB transcripts were sequenced, since all the RNA that had been isolated was reverse transcribed. The repertoire was sequenced with immunoSEQ multiplex PCR; TCRdb's copy has only in-frame clones and lacks some. Of roughly 50,000 clones in the sample, less than 55% are singletons; the top ten hold about 1.5%. Sequenced material: Tregs from blood. Source of these receptors: a man aged 25-45 years with type 1 diabetes.

This chain connects TRBV5-4 to TRBJ2-1; no clear D. Germline V gene lookup returns CDR1 SGHNT and CDR2 YYREEE (reference sequence). The V end was cut by 6 bases, the J end by 5 bases, with 12 bases between. The CDR3 has 13 amino acids. The CDR3 bases are TGTGCCAGCATCAGTGGGCCCAACAATGAGCAGTTCTTC. Translating it yields CASISGPNNEQFF. The full variable domain, its missing parts supplied by reference TRBV5-4 and TRBJ2-1, is ETGVTQSPTHLIKTRGQQVTLRCSSQSGHNTVSWYQQALGQGPQFIFQYYREEENGRGNFPPRFSGLQFPNYSSELNVNALELDDSALYLCASISGPNNEQFFGPGTRLTVL.

The rearrangement uses TRBV7-6 and TRBJ2-1, with D hard to call. Trimming took off 2 bases at V and 0 bases at J, with 8 bases between the two ends. CDR3 size: 15 residues. Germline V lookup: CDR1 SGHVS, CDR2 FNYEAQ. The CDR3 bases are TGTGCCAGCAGCTTAAAAGCGAGCTCCTACAATGAGCAGTTCTTC. Protein: CASSLKASSYNEQFF.

This clone was seen a single time. This sequence joins TRBV6-6 and TRBJ2-5, with D possibly matching TRBD1 (6 bases). The J call is uncertain, as TRBJ2-7 better fits the DNA end. The CDR3 runs 14 residues. CDR1 and CDR2 from the germline V gene are MNHNY and SVGAGI (reference sequence). This chain's CDR3 is CASSTLQGAAEQYF. The DNA of the CDR3 is TGTGCCAGCAGTACCCTACAGGGAGCGGCCGAGCAGTACTTC.

The chain joins TRBV19 to TRBJ2-1; 10 nucleotides agree with TRBD1. The CDR3 contains 17 residues. J lost 0 bases, V lost 7 bases, and 9 bases had no gene match. Germline V lookup: CDR1 LNHDA, CDR2 SQIVND (reference sequence). The CDR3 sequence is CASNTGQGRASYNEQFF. The CDR3 DNA reads TGTGCCAGTAACACGGGACAGGGGAGGGCCTCCTACAATGAGCAGTTCTTC. The complete variable domain, with remaining parts taken from reference TRBV19 and TRBJ2-1, reads DGGITQSPKYLFRKEGQNVTLSCEQNLNHDAMYWYRQDPGQGLRLIYYSQIVNDFQKGDIAEGYSVSREKKESFPLTVTSAQKNPTAFYLCASNTGQGRASYNEQFFGPGTRLTVL.

The chain employs TRBV28 and TRBJ1-1; maybe TRBD1 (5 bases). In germline, CDR1 is MDHEN, CDR2 SYDVKM. This CDR3 contains 14 residues. V lost 4 bases and J 5 bases, leaving 14 bases between the germline ends. CDR3 sequence: CASSSGGSGTEAFF. CDR3 in DNA: TGTGCCAGCAGTTCCGGGGGAAGCGGGACTGAAGCTTTCTTT.

This chain joins TRBV23-1 and TRBJ1-5; D is undetermined. Being an ORF, TRBV23-1 has a function that is uncertain. Trimming shortened V by 7 bases and J by 0 bases, and 28 bases separated the two germline ends. The CDR3 covers 20 residues. CDR3 residues: CASKPGSWVHLGYSNQPQHF. The CDR3, as DNA: TGCGCCAGCAAGCCGGGGAGTTGGGTCCACCTTGGGTATAGCAATCAGCCCCAGCATTTT.

This clone has more than one count but fewer than ten. The V call is TRBV7-2, the J call TRBJ1-2; 8 bases line up with TRBD1. This CDR3 spans 14 amino acids. V lost 3 bases and J lost 2; bases outside the gene matches: 2. CDR1 is SGHTA and CDR2 is FQGNSA in the germline V gene. The CDR3 sequence is CASSLGQANYGYTF. CDR3 coding DNA: TGTGCCAGCAGCTTGGGACAGGCGAACTATGGCTACACCTTC.

V usage is TRBV10-3 and J usage is TRBJ2-1; tentatively, D is TRBD2 (5 bases). V was pared by 3 bases and J by 8 bases, with 17 bases between. The CDR3 loop spans 15 amino acids. The germline gives CDR1 ENHRY, CDR2 SYGVKD. CDR3 residues: CAISDPRGSSDEQFF. The CDR3 nucleotides read TGTGCCATCAGTGACCCCCGAGGGTCGAGCGATGAGCAGTTCTTC.

This rearrangement joins TRBV20-1 to TRBJ1-1; D gene unclear. This CDR3 contains 10 residues. V was pared by 6 bases and J by 8 bases, with 10 bases between. Germline CDR1 and CDR2: DFQATT and SNEGSKA (reference sequence). CDR3 in DNA: TGCAGTGCCGAGACTCCCGAAGCTTTCTTT. Protein: CSAETPEAFF.

V gene TRBV2 combines with J gene TRBJ1-2, with D possibly matching TRBD1 (6 bases). CDR1 SNHLY and CDR2 FYNNEI come from the germline V gene. The CDR3 extends over 15 amino acids. V was shortened by 7 bases and J by 5 bases, with 20 bases between the two germline ends. CDR3 in amino acids: CASTYYTGQRYGYTF. The DNA of the CDR3 is TGTGCCAGCACCTACTATACTGGACAGAGATATGGCTACACCTTC.

V gene TRBV7-9 combines with J gene TRBJ2-2; D unclear. The CDR3 is made up of 14 amino acids. Trimming removed 5 bases at V and 5 bases at J, with 12 bases between. The germline gives CDR1 SEHNR, CDR2 FQNEAQ (reference sequence). The CDR3 reads CASSPILRTGELFF. CDR3 bases: TGTGCCAGCAGCCCAATTTTGAGGACCGGGGAGCTGTTTTTT.

The chain employs TRBV15 and TRBJ2-1, with 10 bases matching TRBD1. CDR1 and CDR2 from the germline V gene are LNHNV and YYDKDF (reference sequence). Trimming took 3 bases from V and 8 from J; bases not matched to a gene: 10. The CDR3 runs 16 residues. CDR3 coding DNA: TGTGCCACCAGCAGGGCCGGGACAGGGGAGCCGGATGAGCAGTTCTTC. Residues: CATSRAGTGEPDEQFF.

Concerning this clone: Germline and junction disagree at one end, which may indicate a read error. This rearrangement joins TRBV7-9 to TRBJ2-1; TRBD2 matches 10 bases. Germline CDR1 is SEHNR and CDR2 is FQNEAQ (reference sequence). This CDR3 has 16 amino acids. CDR3 protein: CASSFGLAEPTNGQFF. The CDR3 DNA reads as TGTGCCAGCAGCTTCGGACTAGCGGAGCCAACAAATGGGCAGTTCTTC. Looking up the rest from reference TRBV7-9 and TRBJ2-1 gives the full variable domain: DTGVSQNPRHKITKRGQNVTFRCDPISEHNRLYWYRQTLGQGPEFLTYFQNEAQLEKSRLLSDRFSAERPKGSFSTLEIQRTEQGDSAMYLCASSFGLAEPTNGQFFGPGTRLTVL.

The chain carries TRBV30 and TRBJ1-2; 8 bases line up with TRBD1. The CDR3 contains 14 residues. Germline values: CDR1 GTSNPN, CDR2 SVGIG (reference sequence). The J segment lost 4 bases and the V segment lost 2 bases, leaving 6 bases of the junction unmatched. In DNA form, the CDR3 reads TGTGCCTGGAGTCGCGGCGGGACAGGCTATGGCTACACCTTC. As protein: CAWSRGGTGYGYTF.

Details on this clone: This probably arose from a read error, given a far larger clone one base away. The genes are TRBV6-5 and TRBJ1-1; the match to TRBD1 covers 7 bases. The germline gives CDR1 MNHEY, CDR2 SVGAGI. The CDR3 consists of 13 residues. The junction had 2 bases not matched to a gene; V was cut back by 6 bases and J by 1 base. The CDR3 coding sequence is TGTGCCAGCAGCAGACAGGGGAACACTGAAGCTTTCTTT. Protein: CASSRQGNTEAFF.

This chain connects TRBV19 to TRBJ2-1; 8 bases match TRBD2. The CDR3 totals 16 residues. Losses at the gene ends were 4 bases for V and 3 bases for J; bases not matched to a gene: 8. Germline-derived CDR1 and CDR2 are LNHDA and SQIVND (reference sequence). The CDR3 nucleotides are TGTGCCAGTAGTACGGGGGGAAGCGGGAGCTACAATGAGCAGTTCTTC. Translation gives CASSTGGSGSYNEQFF.

Worth noting for this clone: Other DNA sequences from this sample encode an identical CDR3 as well. The chain recombines TRBV5-1 with TRBJ1-1; D unclear. This CDR3 comprises 14 residues. In germline, CDR1 is SGHRS, CDR2 YFSETQ. Trimming cost V 1 base and J 2 bases, with 9 bases left between them. CDR3 region: CASSLTGVNTEAFF. CDR3 in DNA: TGCGCCAGCAGCTTGACCGGGGTAAACACTGAAGCTTTCTTT.

The chain carries TRBV5-4 and TRBJ2-7, with TRBD1 matching 9 bases. Germline CDR1 SGHNT, CDR2 YYREEE (reference sequence). The CDR3 sequence is 14 residues long. The junction had 5 bases not matched to a gene; V was cut back by 4 bases and J by 3 bases. The CDR3 DNA reads as TGTGCCAGCAGCCACCGGGACAGGGTCTACGAGCAGTACTTC. Protein: CASSHRDRVYEQYF.